This T cell receptor beta chain was sequenced in a study of CD4 T cells in relation to SARS-CoV-2 and coronaviruses. Study details: PBMCs were cultured with antigen for roughly 9 days before TCR beta sequencing. Shared crossreactive spike epitopes were mapped to their HLA restriction. Study-level findings and limits: Approximately 65% of donors had memory CD4+ clonotypes crossrecognizing SARS-CoV-2 and common cold coronavirus spike.

Some clones are missing from TCRdb's copy, which holds only in-frame ones; the method was immunoSEQ multiplex PCR. The sample includes 20,000 to 25,000 clones, approximately 80% of them seen just once. CD4+ T cells from unexposed donors were obtained before the COVID-19 pandemic (2011-2018). CD4+ T cells were isolated from the cells after around eleven days of culture. As regards this clone: Its target is unknown.

This CDR3 has 14 amino acids. V gave up 7 bases and J gave up 3 bases; unmatched junction bases: 7. Germline values: CDR1 MNHEY, CDR2 SVGAGI. Sequenced: CD4+ T cells from PBMCs, cultured in vitro. This TCR derives from a human donor in good health. The chain carries TRBV6-5 and TRBJ2-7; 9 nucleotides match TRBD1. The DNA of the CDR3 is TGTGCCAGCAAAACGGGACAGGGCTACTACGAGCAGTACTTC. Its translation is CASKTGQGYYEQYF.